The following is a TCR beta chain sequence with its context. V dropped 6 bases and J dropped 2 bases, with 10 bases sitting between them. The germline gives CDR1 MNHNY, CDR2 SVGAGI (reference sequence). CDR3 length: 13 amino acids. These data originate in a study of blood T cell repertoires in COVID-19. Looking at the study overall: From the United States, Italy and Spain came samples of acute and convalescent COVID-19. PBMCs, B-cell-depleted T cells, or T cells provided the cDNA or gDNA that made up the material.

As handled by the study authors: Reference gene primer amplification gave estimated nucleated cell counts. Some clones are missing from TCRdb's copy, which holds only in-frame ones; the method was immunoSEQ multiplex PCR. V and J calls and clone size are given by that table; D and trimming were obtained from the DNA. The sample carries about 160,000 clones, 84% recorded once. J is TRBJ2-5 and V is TRBV6-6; D perhaps matches TRBD2 (5 bases). The TCR comes from a man between 65 and 80 years old with acute or convalescent COVID-19. Sequencing was carried out using peripheral blood. CDR3: CASRGAEQETQYF. The CDR3 nucleotides read TGTGCCAGCAGAGGAGCGGAGCAAGAGACCCAGTACTTC.